Reported below is one T cell receptor beta chain. Its antigen is not identified. This specimen belongs to a study of graft-versus-host responses after intestinal transplantation. Turning to the study itself: Transplant types were multivisceral, liver-intestinal, or isolated intestinal. The study gave all recipients anti-thymocyte globulin induction, then tacrolimus and steroids for 2 to 3 years.

General observations from the study: Allografts carried high graft-versus-host to host-versus-graft clonal ratios in patients having graft-donor T cell macrochimerism. HvG clone declines early post-transplant were associated with peak circulating GvH levels.

The table came from immunoSEQ multiplex PCR; TCRdb's copy has only in-frame clones and leaves some out. Of about 100,000 clones listed, about 90% were seen once; the top ten hold 0.85% to 1%. Material: unstimulated CD4+ T cells sorted from spleen or lymph node cells, obtained before transplant. The TCR originated in a human donor who was the organ donor for an intestinal transplant.

The CDR3, as DNA: TGTGCCAGCAGGTCGGTGCAGTGGGGGGCCGCAGATACGCAGTATTTT. It codes for CASRSVQWGAADTQYF. This chain uses TRBV5-4 with TRBJ2-3; D tentatively fits TRBD1 or TRBD2 (6 bases each). Germline V CDR1 and CDR2: SGHNT, YYREEE (reference sequence). With 5 bases removed from V and 4 bases from J, the gap between germline ends came to 20 bases. The CDR3 is 16 amino acids.